This TCR beta chain was sequenced in a study of blood T cells in healthy people across ages. Peripheral blood samples of 9 to 10 milliliters were drawn from each donor. A minimum of 6 million PBMCs was isolated per sample. From germline, CDR1 is ENHRY and CDR2 SYGVKD. The CDR3 is 14 residues long. As for this clonotype: Its target is not known.

Sample-barcoded 5' priming and a J-beta primer mix drove a second PCR of roughly 6 to 12 cycles. TCRdb used MiXCR to reprocess the 5' RACE reads, holding one entry per CDR3 protein. The table has around 520,000 distinct CDR3 sequences, 25% to 35% seen once. General study findings and limits: It was held that diversity estimates obtained from one million T cells represented underestimates.

In addition, the sample was reused for a study of T cells of mothers and their children. Per that study: Mother-child pairs who were related displayed a slightly higher overlap than unrelated pairs, a difference that was non-significant.

What was sequenced was blood. V is TRBV10-3 and J is TRBJ2-5; 7 nucleotides align to TRBD2. The J call may be mistaken, given a closer DNA end match to TRBJ2-1. The TCR comes from a boy younger than 10 in good health. This CDR3 is CAISESISGNEQFF. The CDR3 DNA is TGTGCCATCAGTGAGTCGATTAGCGGGAATGAGCAGTTCTTC.